A selection of T cell receptor beta chains follows, all from one sample in a study of cytomegalovirus exposure and HLA in healthy donors. Using immunoSEQ multiplex PCR, the repertoire was profiled, and TCRdb retains in-frame clones only, with some absent. Among approximately 220,000 clones listed, 60% to 80% were seen once. Sequencing was performed on PBMCs. These receptor sequences come from a woman aged 25 to 45 in good health and CMV-seronegative. Both conserved end residues are part of each CDR3. The order of the fields is D gene, V gene, clone size, J gene, CDR3 DNA, CDR3 protein. The D gene is left open where the match is weak. The listing skips clone size in some rows; elsewhere it reads once, few, many or a size class.

>TRBD2|TRBV19|few|TRBJ2-1
TGTGCCAGTAGTATACAGGGCGGGGGGTCGTACAATGAGCAGTTCTTC
CASSIQGGGSYNEQFF
>TRBD1|TRBV5-1|.|TRBJ2-1
TGCGCCAGCAGCACGACAGGGAAGGGACACAATGAGCAGTTCTTC
CASSTTGKGHNEQFF
>TRBD1|TRBV5-1|.|TRBJ1-1
TGCGCCAGCAGCATAACAGGGGAATACTCGCACACTGAAGCTTTCTTT
CASSITGEYSHTEAFF
>TRBD2|TRBV7-2|.|TRBJ2-1
TGTGCCAGCAGCCGGACTAGCGGGGGGGCCTACCCCTACAATGAGCAGTTCTTC
CASSRTSGGAYPYNEQFF
>TRBD1|TRBV7-8|once|TRBJ1-2
TGTGCCAGCAGCTTACAGACAGGGGCAGTAGTTGGCTACACCTTC
CASSLQTGAVVGYTF
>.|TRBV11-3|few|TRBJ2-7
TGTGCCAGCAGCCCCCGCGGGGCCTACGAGCAGTACTTC
CASSPRGAYEQYF
>.|TRBV5-4|.|TRBJ2-5
TGTGCCAGCAGCCCCACGGGAGAGACCCAGTACTTC
CASSPTGETQYF
>TRBD2|TRBV7-9|few|TRBJ2-7
TGTTCCAGCAGTTTTGGCGGGAGCTACGAGCAGTACTTC
CSSSFGGSYEQYF
>.|TRBV5-1|.|TRBJ1-3
TGCGCCAGCAGCACAGGGCCCCTCGGTGGAAACACCATATATTTT
CASSTGPLGGNTIYF
>TRBD2|TRBV4-2|.|TRBJ2-2
TGTGCCAGCAGCCCAGCCGGGACTAGCGGGATACTAGAGCTGTTTTTT
CASSPAGTSGILELFF
>.|TRBV5-1|.|TRBJ1-4
TGCGCCAGCAGCTTGGCTGGGAGCTCTAATGAAAAACTGTTTTTT
CASSLAGSSNEKLFF
>.|TRBV9|.|TRBJ1-4
TGTGCCAGCAGCCTCGAAGAGGGTAGAGTGGGAAAACTGTTTTTT
CASSLEEGRVGKLFF
>TRBD2|TRBV27|.|TRBJ2-7
TGTGCCAGCAGTTTCCTTAGCGGGGGGTTTTCCTACGAGCAGTACTTC
CASSFLSGGFSYEQYF
>.|TRBV7-9|.|TRBJ1-2
TGTTCCAGCAGCGATACAGGTGACTATGGCTACACCTTC
CSSSDTGDYGYTF
>TRBD1|TRBV19|few|TRBJ1-2
TGTGCCAGTACACTGACAGGGGGCTTCTATGGCTACACCTTC
CASTLTGGFYGYTF
>TRBD1|TRBV14|.|TRBJ1-1
TGTGCCAGCAGCCACCAAAACGGGACAGGGGGGACTGAAGCTTTCTTT
CASSHQNGTGGTEAFF
>.|TRBV6-1|few|TRBJ1-6
TGTGCCGGGCAGGGGACAACTAATTCACCCCTCCACTTT
CAGQGTTNSPLHF
>.|TRBV29-1|.|TRBJ1-5
TGCAGCGTTGTCTTACAGGGATATAGCAATCAGCCCCAGCATTTT
CSVVLQGYSNQPQHF